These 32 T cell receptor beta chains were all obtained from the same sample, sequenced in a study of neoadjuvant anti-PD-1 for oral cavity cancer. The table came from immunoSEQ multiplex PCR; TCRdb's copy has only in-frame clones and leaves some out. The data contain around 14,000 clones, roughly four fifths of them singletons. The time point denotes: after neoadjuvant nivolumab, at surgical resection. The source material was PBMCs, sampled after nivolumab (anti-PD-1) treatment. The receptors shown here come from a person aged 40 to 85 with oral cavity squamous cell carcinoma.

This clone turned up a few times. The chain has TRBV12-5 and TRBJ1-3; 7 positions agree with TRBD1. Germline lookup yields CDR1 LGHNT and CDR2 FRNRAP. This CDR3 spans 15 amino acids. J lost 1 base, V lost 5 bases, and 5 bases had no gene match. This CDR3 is CASGPSGGSGNTIYF. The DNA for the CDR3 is TGTGCTAGTGGTCCCTCAGGGGGATCTGGAAACACCATATATTTT.

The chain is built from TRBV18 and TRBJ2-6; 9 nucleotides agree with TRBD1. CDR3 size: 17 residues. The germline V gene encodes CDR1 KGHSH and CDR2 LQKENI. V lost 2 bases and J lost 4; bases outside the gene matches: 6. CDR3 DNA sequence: TGTGCCAGCTCACCATCTGGACAGGGGACCGGGGCCAACGTCCTGACTTTC. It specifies CASSPSGQGTGANVLTF.

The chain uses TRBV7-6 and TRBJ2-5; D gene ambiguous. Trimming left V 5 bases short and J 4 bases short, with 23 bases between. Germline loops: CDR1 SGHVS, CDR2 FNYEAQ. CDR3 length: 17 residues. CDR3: CASSRRPPALNSETQYF. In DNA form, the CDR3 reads TGTGCCAGCAGCCGCCGACCCCCAGCCCTAAATTCAGAGACCCAGTACTTC.

Written as DNA, the CDR3 is TGTGCCAGCAGTCAGACCGGGACAGCGAACACTGAAGCTTTCTTT. It encodes CASSQTGTANTEAFF. This chain uses TRBV7-3 with TRBJ1-1, with TRBD1 identical over 7 bases. The CDR3 spans 15 residues. Germline lookup yields CDR1 SGHTA and CDR2 FQGTGA. The J segment lost 1 base and the V segment lost 6 bases, leaving 8 bases of the junction unmatched.

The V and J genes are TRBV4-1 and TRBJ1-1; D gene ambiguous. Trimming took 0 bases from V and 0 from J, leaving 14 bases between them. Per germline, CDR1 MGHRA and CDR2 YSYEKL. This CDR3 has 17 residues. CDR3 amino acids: CASSQDKLRVMNTEAFF. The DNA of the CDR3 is TGCGCCAGCAGCCAAGATAAGCTAAGGGTAATGAACACTGAAGCTTTCTTT.

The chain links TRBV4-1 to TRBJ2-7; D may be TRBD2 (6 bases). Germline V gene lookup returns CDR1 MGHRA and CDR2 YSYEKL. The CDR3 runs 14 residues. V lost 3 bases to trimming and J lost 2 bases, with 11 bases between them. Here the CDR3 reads CASSHGGITYEQYF. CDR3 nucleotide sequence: TGCGCCAGCAGCCACGGCGGGATCACCTACGAGCAGTACTTC.

The CDR3 is CASSRGGNTGELFF. DNA of the CDR3: TGTGCCAGCAGTCGGGGGGGGAACACCGGGGAGCTGTTTTTT. The rearrangement joins TRBV6-5 to TRBJ2-2; 8 bases fit TRBD2. The germline V gene encodes CDR1 MNHEY and CDR2 SVGAGI. The trim removed 5 bases at V and 1 base at J, leaving 0 bases unmatched. CDR3 length equals 14 residues.

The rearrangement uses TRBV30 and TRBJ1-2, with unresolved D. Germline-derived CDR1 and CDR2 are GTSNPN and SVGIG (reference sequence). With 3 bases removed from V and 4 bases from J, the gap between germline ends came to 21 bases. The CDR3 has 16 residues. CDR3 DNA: TGTGCCTGGAGCGGTCTAATAAAAGTTACTGCCTATGGCTACACCTTC. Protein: CAWSGLIKVTAYGYTF. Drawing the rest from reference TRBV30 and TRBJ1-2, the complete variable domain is SQTIHQWPATLVQPVGSPLSLECTVEGTSNPNLYWYRQAAGRGLQLLFYSVGIGQISSEVPQNLSASRPQDRQFILSSKKLLLSDSGFYLCAWSGLIKVTAYGYTFGSGTRLTVV.

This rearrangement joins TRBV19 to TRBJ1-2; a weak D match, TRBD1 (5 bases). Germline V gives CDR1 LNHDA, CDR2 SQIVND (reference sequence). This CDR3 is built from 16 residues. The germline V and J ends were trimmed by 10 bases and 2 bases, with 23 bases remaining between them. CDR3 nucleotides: TGTGCCACTCCCAGGGCAGGAAATTCTAAGAACTATGGCTACACCTTC. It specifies CATPRAGNSKNYGYTF.

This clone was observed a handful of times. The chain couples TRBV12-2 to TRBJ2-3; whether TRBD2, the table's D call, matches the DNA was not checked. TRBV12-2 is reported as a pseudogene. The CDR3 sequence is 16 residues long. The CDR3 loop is CASRIGLAGDTDTQYF. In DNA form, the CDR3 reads TGTGCAAGTCGAATTGGACTAGCGGGGGACACAGATACGCAGTATTTT.

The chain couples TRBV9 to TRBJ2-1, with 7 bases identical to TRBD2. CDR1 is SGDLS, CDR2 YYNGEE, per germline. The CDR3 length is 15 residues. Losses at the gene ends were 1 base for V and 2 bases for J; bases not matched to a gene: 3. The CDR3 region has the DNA TGTGCCAGCAGCGTATTAGCGGGCCCCTACAATGAGCAGTTCTTC. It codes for CASSVLAGPYNEQFF.

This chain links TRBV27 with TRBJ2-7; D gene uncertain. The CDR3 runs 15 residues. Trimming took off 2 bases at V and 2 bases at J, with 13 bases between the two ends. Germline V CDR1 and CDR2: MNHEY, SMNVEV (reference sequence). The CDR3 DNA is TGTGCCAGCAGTTTACGTCGGAGCAGGACCTACGAGCAGTACTTC. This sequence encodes CASSLRRSRTYEQYF.

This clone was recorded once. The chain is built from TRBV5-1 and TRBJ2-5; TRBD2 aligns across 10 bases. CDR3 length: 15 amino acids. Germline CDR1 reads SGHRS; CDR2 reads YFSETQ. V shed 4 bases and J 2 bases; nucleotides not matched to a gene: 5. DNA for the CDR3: TGCGCCAGCAGCCCAGGGACTAGCGTACAAGAGACCCAGTACTTC. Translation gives CASSPGTSVQETQYF.

The CDR3 spells CASSLGTSGSYEQYF. The CDR3 DNA reads TGTGCCAGCAGTTTGGGGACTAGCGGGAGTTACGAGCAGTACTTC. This chain links TRBV27 with TRBJ2-7, with TRBD2 matching over 14 bases. The V segment lost 3 bases and the J segment 4 bases; nucleotides outside the gene matches: 2. The CDR3 covers 15 residues. CDR1 is MNHEY and CDR2 is SMNVEV in the germline V gene (reference sequence).

For the CDR3, the DNA is TGCGCCAGCAGACAACGCTACCTACCCAGCTCCTACGAGCAGTACTTC. Encoded protein: CASRQRYLPSSYEQYF. The V and J genes are TRBV5-1 and TRBJ2-7; D is uncertain. The V end was cut by 5 bases, the J end by 0 bases, with 18 bases between. Germline assignment: CDR1 SGHRS and CDR2 YFSETQ. This CDR3 comprises 16 residues.

CDR3 in amino acids: CAWSVPRVKTDTQYF. CDR3 nucleotide sequence: TGTGCCTGGAGTGTACCCAGGGTTAAGACAGATACGCAGTATTTT. J is TRBJ2-3 and V is TRBV30; weak D call: TRBD1 (5 bases). CDR1 is GTSNPN, CDR2 SVGIG, per germline (reference sequence). The germline V and J ends were trimmed by 0 bases and 3 bases, with 13 bases remaining between them. The CDR3 runs 15 residues.

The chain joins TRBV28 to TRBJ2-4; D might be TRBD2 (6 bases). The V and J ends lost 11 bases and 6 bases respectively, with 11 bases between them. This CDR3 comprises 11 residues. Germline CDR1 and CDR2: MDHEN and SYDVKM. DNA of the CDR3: TGTGCCGCCGCGGGGACAAACATTCAGTACTTC. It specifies CAAAGTNIQYF. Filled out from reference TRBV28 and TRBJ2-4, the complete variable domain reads DVKVTQSSRYLVKRTGEKVFLECVQDMDHENMFWYRQDPGLGLRLIYFSYDVKMKEKGDIPEGYSVSREKKERFSLILESASTNQTSMYLCAAAGTNIQYFGAGTRLSVL.

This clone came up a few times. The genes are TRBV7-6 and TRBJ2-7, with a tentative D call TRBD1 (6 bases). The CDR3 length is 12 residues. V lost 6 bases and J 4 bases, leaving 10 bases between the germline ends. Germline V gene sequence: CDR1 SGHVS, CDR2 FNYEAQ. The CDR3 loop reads CASSLQGYEQYF. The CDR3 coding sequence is TGTGCCAGCAGTCTCCAGGGGTACGAGCAGTACTTC.

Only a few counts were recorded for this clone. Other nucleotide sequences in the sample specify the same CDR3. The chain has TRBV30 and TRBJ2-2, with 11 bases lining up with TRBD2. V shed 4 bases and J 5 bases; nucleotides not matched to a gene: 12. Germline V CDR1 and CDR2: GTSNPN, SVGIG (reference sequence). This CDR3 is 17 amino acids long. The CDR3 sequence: CAWKGVLAGVRTGELFF. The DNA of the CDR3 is TGTGCCTGGAAAGGGGTACTAGCGGGAGTTCGTACCGGGGAGCTGTTTTTT.

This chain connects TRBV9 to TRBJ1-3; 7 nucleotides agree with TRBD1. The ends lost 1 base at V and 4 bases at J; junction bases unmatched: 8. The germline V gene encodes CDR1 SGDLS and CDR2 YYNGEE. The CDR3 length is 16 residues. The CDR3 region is CASSVSLGTEGNTIYF. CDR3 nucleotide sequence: TGTGCCAGCAGCGTATCCCTCGGGACAGAAGGAAACACCATATATTTT.

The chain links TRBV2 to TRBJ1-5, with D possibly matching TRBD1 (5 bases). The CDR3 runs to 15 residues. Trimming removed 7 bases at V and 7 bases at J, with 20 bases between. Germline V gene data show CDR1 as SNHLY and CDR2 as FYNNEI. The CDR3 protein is CASTPGPGMGQPQHF. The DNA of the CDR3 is TGTGCCAGCACCCCGGGGCCAGGGATGGGCCAGCCCCAGCATTTT.

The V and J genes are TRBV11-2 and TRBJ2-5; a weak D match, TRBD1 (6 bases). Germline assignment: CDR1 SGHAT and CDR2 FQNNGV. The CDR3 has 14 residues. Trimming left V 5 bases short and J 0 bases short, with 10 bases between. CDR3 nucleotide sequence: TGTGCCAGCAGCAACAGGGTGTACCAAGAGACCCAGTACTTC. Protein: CASSNRVYQETQYF.

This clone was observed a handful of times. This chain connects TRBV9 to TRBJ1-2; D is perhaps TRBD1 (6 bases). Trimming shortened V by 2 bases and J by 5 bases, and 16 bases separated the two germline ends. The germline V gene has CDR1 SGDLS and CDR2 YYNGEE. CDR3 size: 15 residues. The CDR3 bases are TGTGCCAGCAGCGTTGGTGACAGGCGACCATATGGCTACACCTTC. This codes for CASSVGDRRPYGYTF.

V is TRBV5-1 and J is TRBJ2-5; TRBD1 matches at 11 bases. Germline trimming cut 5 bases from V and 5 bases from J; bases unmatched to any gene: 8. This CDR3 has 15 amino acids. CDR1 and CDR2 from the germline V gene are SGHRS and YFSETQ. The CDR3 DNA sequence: TGCGCCAGCAGGCAGGGACAGGGGGTTTGGGAGACCCAGTACTTC. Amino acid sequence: CASRQGQGVWETQYF.

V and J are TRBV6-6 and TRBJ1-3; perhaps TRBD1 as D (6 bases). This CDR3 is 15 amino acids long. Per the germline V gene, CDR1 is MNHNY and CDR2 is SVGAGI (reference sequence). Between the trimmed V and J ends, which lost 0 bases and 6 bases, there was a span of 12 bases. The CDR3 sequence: CASSYSDRRVNTIYF. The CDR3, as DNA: TGTGCCAGCAGTTACTCGGACAGAAGGGTAAACACCATATATTTT.

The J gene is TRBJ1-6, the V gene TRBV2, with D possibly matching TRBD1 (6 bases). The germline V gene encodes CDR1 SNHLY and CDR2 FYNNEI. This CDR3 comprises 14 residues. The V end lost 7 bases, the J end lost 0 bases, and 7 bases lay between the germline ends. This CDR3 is CASTDSSYNSPLHF. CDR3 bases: TGTGCCAGCACGGACAGCTCCTATAATTCACCCCTCCACTTT. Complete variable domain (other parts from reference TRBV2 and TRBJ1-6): EPEVTQTPSHQVTQMGQEVILRCVPISNHLYFYWYRQILGQKVEFLVSFYNNEISEKSEIFDDQFSVERPDGSNFTLKIRSTKLEDSAMYFCASTDSSYNSPLHFGNGTRLTVT.

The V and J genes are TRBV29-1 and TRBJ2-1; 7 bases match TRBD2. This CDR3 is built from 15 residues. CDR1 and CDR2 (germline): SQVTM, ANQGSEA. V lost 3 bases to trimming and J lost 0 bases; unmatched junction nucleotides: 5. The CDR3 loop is CSVDGGRDSYNEQFF. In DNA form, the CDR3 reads TGCAGCGTTGACGGTGGGAGGGACTCCTACAATGAGCAGTTCTTC.

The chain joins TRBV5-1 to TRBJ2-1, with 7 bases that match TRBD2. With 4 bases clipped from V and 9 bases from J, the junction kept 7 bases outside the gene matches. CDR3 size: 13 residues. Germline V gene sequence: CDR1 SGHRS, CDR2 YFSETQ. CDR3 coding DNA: TGCGCCAGCAGCACCGACCCGGGAGGTGAGCAGTTCTTC. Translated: CASSTDPGGEQFF.

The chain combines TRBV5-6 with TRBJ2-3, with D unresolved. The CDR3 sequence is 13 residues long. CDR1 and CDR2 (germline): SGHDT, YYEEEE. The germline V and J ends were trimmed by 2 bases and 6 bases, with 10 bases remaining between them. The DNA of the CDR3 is TGTGCCAGCAGCTTTAATTACTTCGATACGCAGTATTTT. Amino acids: CASSFNYFDTQYF.

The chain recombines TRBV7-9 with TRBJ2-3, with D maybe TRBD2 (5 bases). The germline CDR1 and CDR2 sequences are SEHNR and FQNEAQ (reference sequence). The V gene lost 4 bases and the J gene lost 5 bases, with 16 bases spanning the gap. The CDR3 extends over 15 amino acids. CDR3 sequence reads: CASSWRRTEQDTQYF. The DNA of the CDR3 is TGTGCCAGCAGCTGGAGGAGAACGGAGCAAGATACGCAGTATTTT.

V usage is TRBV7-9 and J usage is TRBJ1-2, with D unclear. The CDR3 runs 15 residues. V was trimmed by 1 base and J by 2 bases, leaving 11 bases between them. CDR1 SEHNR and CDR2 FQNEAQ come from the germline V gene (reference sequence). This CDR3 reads CASSLVASYNYGYTF. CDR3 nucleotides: TGTGCCAGCAGCTTAGTTGCCAGCTACAACTATGGCTACACCTTC.

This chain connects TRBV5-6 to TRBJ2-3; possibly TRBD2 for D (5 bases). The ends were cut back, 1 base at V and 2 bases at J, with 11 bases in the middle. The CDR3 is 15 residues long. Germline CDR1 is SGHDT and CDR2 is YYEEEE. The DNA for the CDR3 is TGTGCCAGCAGCTTGTCGGCTAGCTTCACAGATACGCAGTATTTT. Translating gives CASSLSASFTDTQYF.